What follows is one TCR beta chain and its context. Its antigen is unidentified. This record comes from a study of T cell repertoires in cytomegalovirus infection. TCRdb redid the calling of the reads with MiXCR, one entry per CDR3 protein. The sample holds 140,000 to 150,000 distinct CDR3 sequences; roughly a third are singletons and the top ten take roughly 47%. V dropped 1 base and J dropped 7 bases, with 7 bases sitting between them. The germline V gene has CDR1 SGHVS and CDR2 FQNEAQ. The CDR3 runs to 12 residues. The receptor was isolated from a human donor in good health (CMV status not recorded). Some clones in this sample may be carry-over from other donors' samples. The sequences come from CD8+ T cells from cultured PBMCs, collected from culture after CMV antigen stimulation. The rearrangement links TRBV7-8 to TRBJ1-1; D not certain. The CDR3 coding sequence is TGTGCCAGCAGCTTAGGCGATTATGAAGCTTTCTTT. Translating it yields CASSLGDYEAFF.